This T cell receptor beta chain was sequenced in a study of PD-L1 blockade in urothelial cancer. Study-wide context: Blood analysis took place 3 weeks (second dose) and 6 weeks after treatment start. Notes on the study in general: Expansion of tumor-associated blood clones at 3 weeks was greater in durable-benefit patients.

The sample's time point: pretreatment peripheral blood. Sequencing was performed with immunoSEQ multiplex PCR; in TCRdb, only in-frame clones are kept and a portion is missing. The table lists 30,000 to 40,000 clones, around four fifths of them singletons. In the case of this clone: Antigen unknown.

V gave up 4 bases and J gave up 5 bases, with 16 bases separating them. This CDR3 region has 16 residues. Germline-derived CDR1 and CDR2 are SGHRS and YFSETQ. The receptor was isolated from a man aged 55-75 years with urothelial cancer. This specimen consisted of PBMCs, obtained around atezolizumab (anti-PD-L1) treatment. The V and J genes are TRBV5-1 and TRBJ2-6; D gene unclear. This CDR3 is CASSPPVHAWANVLTF. CDR3 sequence (DNA): TGCGCCAGCAGCCCGCCAGTCCATGCCTGGGCCAACGTCCTGACTTTC.